This T cell receptor gamma chain was recovered during a study of γδ T cells in repeated Plasmodium falciparum infection. As for the study in general: Malian children with intense seasonal malaria exposure were compared with matched Australian children. Sampling occurred at baseline, pre-infection for selected infections, and 21 days post-infection. Some Malian samples span acute malaria episodes; others come from no-transmission periods. General observations from the study: Repeated controlled infections reportedly drove waves of new clonotype selection in Vdelta2-negative, mostly Vdelta1+, gammadelta repertoires.

Remarks on this clone: What it recognizes is unknown. The protein held in TCRdb is that of a much larger clone and does not match this DNA's translation at residue 6, likely because of a read error; the protein shown is translated from the DNA.

From germline, CDR1 is EGSNGY and CDR2 YDSYNSKV. Trimming at V came to 3 bases and at J to 12 bases, leaving 14 bases not matched to a gene. The CDR3 has 13 amino acids. Vgamma9/Vdelta2+ and Vdelta2-negative gammadelta T cells were flow-sorted from PBMC for bulk sequencing. With CATT, TCRdb re-called clones from the multiplex PCR reads. The sample has roughly 32,000 gamma-chain clones; about 1.5% are singletons. Sequencing was performed on gamma-delta T cells from blood. The TCR originated in a pool of human donors (malaria-infected and uninfected, not separated). This chain connects TRGV2 to TRGJ1 or TRGJ2. The J gene was not available in TCRdb and was assigned here by matching the DNA to germline segments. This CDR3 is CATWDRPRRRKLF. Written as DNA, the CDR3 is TGTGCCACCTGGGACAGGCCTCGGAGACGGAAACTCTTT.